Below, 10 T cell receptor beta chains from the same sample are listed, as sequenced in a study of CXCR3-negative and CXCR3-positive naive CD8 T cells. No cognate antigen is known for these TCRs. UMI labels and 5' RACE were used to prepare the TRB cDNA libraries. Reanalyzing the 5' RACE reads, TCRdb keeps one entry per CDR3 protein, without DNA. The sample yields under 85,000 distinct CDR3 sequences, of which the top ten take up about 0.62%. Whole-study results and caveats: Hydrophobicity of TRB CDR3s was greater in CXCR3-positive naive cells than in CXCR3-negative naive cells.

The specimen sequenced was naive CXCR3+ CD8+ T cells from blood. Subset: CD45RO-CCR7+CD27+CD95- naive CD8+ T cells expressing CXCR3 (TNR3+). These receptors were taken from a human donor in good health. Some clones in this sample may be carry-over from other donors' samples.

This sequence joins TRBV28 and TRBJ1-5; TCRdb calls TRBD1, which cannot be checked without DNA. This CDR3 is built from 15 residues. Germline-derived CDR1 and CDR2 are MDHEN and SYDVKM. The CDR3 protein is CACLGDWLGNQPQHF. Full variable domain (missing parts from reference TRBV28 and TRBJ1-5): DVKVTQSSRYLVKRTGEKVFLECVQDMDHENMFWYRQDPGLGLRLIYFSYDVKMKEKGDIPEGYSVSREKKERFSLILESASTNQTSMYLCACLGDWLGNQPQHFGDGTRLSIL.

This sequence joins TRBV29-1 and TRBJ1-1; with no DNA, the TCRdb D assignment of TRBD1 cannot be verified. The germline CDR1 and CDR2 sequences are SQVTM and ANQGSEA. This CDR3 is 11 amino acids long. The CDR3 loop is CSVDRESEAFF.

The chain employs TRBV6-2 or TRBV6-3 and TRBJ2-5; TCRdb picks TRBD2, but there is no DNA to check that call. CDR1 is MNHEY and CDR2 is SVGEGT in the germline V gene. The CDR3 is 14 residues long. CDR3 amino acids: CASRSGGGGETQYF.

The J gene is TRBJ2-3, the V gene TRBV6-2 or TRBV6-3. Germline CDR1 MNHEY, CDR2 SVGEGT. The CDR3 contains 13 residues. The CDR3 protein is CASSYTNTDTQYF.

This CDR3 is CASGRGADGTTGELFF. The chain combines TRBV4-3 with TRBJ2-2; without DNA, the TCRdb call of TRBD1 cannot be checked. The CDR3 sequence is 16 residues long. Germline lookup yields CDR1 LGHNA and CDR2 YSLEER.

The chain uses TRBV13 and TRBJ2-1; TCRdb outputs TRBD2, but without DNA this stays unchecked. This CDR3 has 15 residues. Germline CDR1 PRHDT, CDR2 FYEKMQ (reference sequence). The chain's CDR3 is CASSLRSGDYNEQFF.

V and J are TRBV19 and TRBJ1-1. The CDR3 covers 13 residues. Germline assignment: CDR1 LNHDA and CDR2 SQIVND (reference sequence). The CDR3 loop reads CASSISRNTEALF.

The V and J genes are TRBV14 and TRBJ2-7; TCRdb's D gene call, TRBD2, goes unchecked for lack of DNA. CDR3 length: 13 residues. Germline CDR1 reads SGHDN; CDR2 reads FVKESK. CDR3 loop: CASSPLAGDEQYF.

The chain couples TRBV20-1 to TRBJ2-7; the D gene TCRdb calls, TRBD1, cannot be checked with no DNA. Per the germline V gene, CDR1 is DFQATT and CDR2 is SNEGSKA (reference sequence). There are 13 residues in the CDR3. The CDR3 is CSANRDRVYEQYF.

This sequence joins TRBV6-5 and TRBJ1-1; checking the TCRdb D call of TRBD1 is not possible without DNA. CDR3 length: 13 amino acids. Germline loops: CDR1 MNHEY, CDR2 SVGAGI. The CDR3 loop is CASRLQGNTEAFF.